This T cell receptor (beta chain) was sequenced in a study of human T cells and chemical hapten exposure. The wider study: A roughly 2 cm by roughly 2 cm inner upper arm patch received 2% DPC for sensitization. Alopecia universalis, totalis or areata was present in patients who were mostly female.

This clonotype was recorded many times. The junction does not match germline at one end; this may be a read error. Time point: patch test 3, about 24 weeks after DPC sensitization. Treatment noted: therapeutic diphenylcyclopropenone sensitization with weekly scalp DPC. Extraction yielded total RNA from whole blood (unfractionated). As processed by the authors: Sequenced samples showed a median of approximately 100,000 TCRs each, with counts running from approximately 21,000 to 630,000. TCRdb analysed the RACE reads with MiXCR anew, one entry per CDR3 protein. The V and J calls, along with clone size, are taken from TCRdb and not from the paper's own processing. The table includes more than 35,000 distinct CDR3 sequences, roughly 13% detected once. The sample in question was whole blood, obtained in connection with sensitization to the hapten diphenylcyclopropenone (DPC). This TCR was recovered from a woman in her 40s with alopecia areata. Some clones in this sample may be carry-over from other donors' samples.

CDR3 protein: CASSIADLYYEQYF. The CDR3 nucleotides are TGTGCCAGCAGTATAGCGGACCTCTACTACGAGCAGTACTTC. The gene calls are TRBV12-3 or TRBV12-4 and TRBJ2-7, with a possible D match to TRBD2 (6 bases). This CDR3 contains 14 residues.